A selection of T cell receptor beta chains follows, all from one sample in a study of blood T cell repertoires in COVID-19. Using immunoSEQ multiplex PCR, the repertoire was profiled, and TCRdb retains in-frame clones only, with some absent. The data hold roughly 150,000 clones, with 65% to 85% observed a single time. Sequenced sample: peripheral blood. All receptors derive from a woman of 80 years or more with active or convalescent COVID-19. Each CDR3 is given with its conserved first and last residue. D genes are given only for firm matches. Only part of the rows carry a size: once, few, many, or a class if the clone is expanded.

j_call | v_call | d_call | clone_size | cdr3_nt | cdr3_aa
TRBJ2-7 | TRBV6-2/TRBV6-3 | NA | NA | TGTGCCAGCAGTCCCGGGGACGAGCAGTACTTC | CASSPGDEQYF
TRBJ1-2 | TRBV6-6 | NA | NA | TGTGCCAGCAGTTACGACAGATATCAAGGCTACACCTTC | CASSYDRYQGYTF
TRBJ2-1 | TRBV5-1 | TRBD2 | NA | TGCGCCAGCCAAAACGGGGGGGCCTGGGATGAGCAGTTCTTC | CASQNGGAWDEQFF
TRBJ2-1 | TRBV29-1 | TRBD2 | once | TGCAGCGCTGAGGAGGCTAGCGGGGGGATAGAGCAGTTCTTC | CSAEEASGGIEQFF
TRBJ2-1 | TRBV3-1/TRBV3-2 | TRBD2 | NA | TGTGCCAGCAGCCAGAGATTAGCGGGGGGTTTCTACAATGAGCAGTTCTTC | CASSQRLAGGFYNEQFF
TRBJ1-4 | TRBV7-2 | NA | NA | TGTGCCAGCAGCTTAGGGAGCGGGGTGGAAAAACTGTTTTTT | CASSLGSGVEKLFF
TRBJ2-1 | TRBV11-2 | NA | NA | TGTGCCAGCAGCTTAGATCGAGCTTCGGGTGAGCAGTTCTTC | CASSLDRASGEQFF
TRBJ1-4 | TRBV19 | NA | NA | TGTGCCAGTAGTCCACGGGAAGGGGAAAAACTGTTTTTT | CASSPREGEKLFF
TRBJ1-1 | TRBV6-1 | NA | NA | TGTGCCAGCAGTGAAGGTTGGCGGAGGGCTTTCTTT | CASSEGWRRAFF
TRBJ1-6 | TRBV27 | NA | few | TGTGCCAGCGCAGAGGAAGGGGCGAGGTCACCCCTCCACTTT | CASAEEGARSPLHF
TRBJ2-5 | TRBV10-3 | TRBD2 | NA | TGTGCCATCAGTCCCGGGACTAGCGGGGGAGAGACCCAGTACTTC | CAISPGTSGGETQYF
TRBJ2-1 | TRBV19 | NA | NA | TGTGCCAGTAGTCCGGGGACTTCTTTCTACAATGAGCAGTTCTTC | CASSPGTSFYNEQFF
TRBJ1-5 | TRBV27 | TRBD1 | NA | TGTGCCAGCAGTAAGACGACAGGGGGAAATCAGCCCCAGCATTTT | CASSKTTGGNQPQHF
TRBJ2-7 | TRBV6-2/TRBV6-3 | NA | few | TGTGCCAGCAGTCGGGACAACTCCTACGAGCAGTACTTC | CASSRDNSYEQYF
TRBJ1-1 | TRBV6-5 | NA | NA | TGTGCCAGCACCGACGGGTGGGCTGAAGCTTTCTTT | CASTDGWAEAFF
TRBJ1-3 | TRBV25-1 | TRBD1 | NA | TGTGCCAGCAGTGCATCCGGGACAGGGACTGGAAACACCATATATTTT | CASSASGTGTGNTIYF
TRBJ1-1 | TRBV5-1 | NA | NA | TGCGCCAGCAGCTTGGTAGGTGGGGGGAGATCCGCTTTCTTT | CASSLVGGGRSAFF
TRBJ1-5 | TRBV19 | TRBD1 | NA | TGTGCCAGTCGCCAGGGACAGGTCAATCAGCCCCAGCATTTT | CASRQGQVNQPQHF
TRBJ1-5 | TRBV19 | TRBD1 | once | TGTGCCAGTAGTATTTGGGGGACAGGGAAGGGCAATCAGCCCCAGCATTTT | CASSIWGTGKGNQPQHF
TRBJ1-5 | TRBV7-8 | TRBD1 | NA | TGTGCCAGCAGCTTAGGGACAGGTAGCAATCAGCCCCAGCATTTT | CASSLGTGSNQPQHF
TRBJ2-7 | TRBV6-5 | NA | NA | TGTGCCAGCAGCTCCAGGGGTCCGGGCGAGCAGTACTTC | CASSSRGPGEQYF
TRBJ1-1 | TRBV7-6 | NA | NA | TGTGCCAGCAGCTTAGGGGCAACTAGAGGGACTGAAGCTTTCTTT | CASSLGATRGTEAFF
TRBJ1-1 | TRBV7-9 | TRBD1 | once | TGTGCCAGCAGCTTAATCGCCGGGACAGGACTCGAAGCTTTCTTT | CASSLIAGTGLEAFF
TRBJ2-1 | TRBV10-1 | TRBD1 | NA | TGCGCCAGCAGTGAGTCGGGACAGGGGGCTGGGAATGAGCAGTTCTTC | CASSESGQGAGNEQFF
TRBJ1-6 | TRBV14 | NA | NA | TGTGCCAGCAGCCATACGGGTGGCGCCTATAATTCACCCCTCCACTTT | CASSHTGGAYNSPLHF
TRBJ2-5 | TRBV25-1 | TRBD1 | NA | TGTGCCAGCAGTGAATGGGACAGCTCTAATCGGAAGACCCAGTACTTC | CASSEWDSSNRKTQYF
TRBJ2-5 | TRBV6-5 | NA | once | TGTGCCAGCAGTTACTCGAGAGAGACCCAGTACTTC | CASSYSRETQYF
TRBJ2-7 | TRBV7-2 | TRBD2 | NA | TGTGCCAGCGGGTTGGCTAGCGGAACCTACGAGCAGTACTTC | CASGLASGTYEQYF
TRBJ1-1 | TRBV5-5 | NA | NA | TGTGCCAGCAGCCTGCAGGGTGGGAGGTTTGAAGCTTTCTTT | CASSLQGGRFEAFF
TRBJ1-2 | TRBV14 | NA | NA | TGTGCCAGCAGCCAAGATCGGGGATTTGATGGCTACACCTTC | CASSQDRGFDGYTF
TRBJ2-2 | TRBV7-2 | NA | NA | TGTGCCAGCAGCTTAGAACTGGCCGGGGAGCTGTTTTTT | CASSLELAGELFF
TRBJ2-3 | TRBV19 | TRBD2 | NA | TGTGCCAGTACCTCGGGACTAGCGGTAGATACGCAGTATTTT | CASTSGLAVDTQYF
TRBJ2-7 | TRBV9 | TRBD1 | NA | TGTGCCAGCAGCGCGGACACGGGACAGGGGGCCTCGCAGTACTTC | CASSADTGQGASQYF
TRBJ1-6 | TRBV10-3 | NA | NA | TGTGCCACCTCGGGGGGGGAGACCAATTCACCCCTCCACTTT | CATSGGETNSPLHF
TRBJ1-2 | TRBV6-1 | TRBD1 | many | TGTGCCAGCAGGGAACCCCGACAGGGGGCCGGAGATGGCTACACCTTC | CASREPRQGAGDGYTF
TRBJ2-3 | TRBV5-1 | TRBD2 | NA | TGCGCCAGCAGCTTGGGCGGGGGGGACACAGATACGCAGTATTTT | CASSLGGGDTDTQYF
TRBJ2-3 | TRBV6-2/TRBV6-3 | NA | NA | TGTGCCAGCAGCGTCGGGGGACCCACAGATACGCAGTATTTT | CASSVGGPTDTQYF
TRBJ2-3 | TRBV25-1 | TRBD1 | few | TGTGCCAGCAGGACGGACAGGGGGCTATACACAGATACGCAGTATTTT | CASRTDRGLYTDTQYF
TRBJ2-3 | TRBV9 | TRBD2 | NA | TGTGCCAGCAGCGCGGGACTAGCGGGGGAAGGTGGCACAGATACGCAGTATTTT | CASSAGLAGEGGTDTQYF
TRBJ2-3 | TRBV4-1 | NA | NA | TGCGCCAGCAGCCACACAGTGGGGCCAGATACGCAGTATTTT | CASSHTVGPDTQYF
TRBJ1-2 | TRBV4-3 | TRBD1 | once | TGCGCCAGCAGCCGAGACCTTTCCGGGACAGGGACCTATGGCTACACCTTC | CASSRDLSGTGTYGYTF
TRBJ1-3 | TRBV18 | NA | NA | TGTGCCAGCTCACCGTTAACAGACTCTGGAAACACCATATATTTT | CASSPLTDSGNTIYF
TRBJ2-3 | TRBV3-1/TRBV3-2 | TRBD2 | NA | TGTGCCAGCAGCCCAGGCCGGACTAGCGGCACAGATACGCAGTATTTT | CASSPGRTSGTDTQYF
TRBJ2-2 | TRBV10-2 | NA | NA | TGCGCCAGCAGAGCCGGGGTATCGACCGGGGAGCTGTTTTTT | CASRAGVSTGELFF
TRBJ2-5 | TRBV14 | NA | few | TGTGCCAGCAGCCGAGGTGGCCGGGGGACCCAGTACTTC | CASSRGGRGTQYF
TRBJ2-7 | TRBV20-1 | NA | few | TGCAGTGCTAACCGAGACAGAGAGCAGTACTTC | CSANRDREQYF
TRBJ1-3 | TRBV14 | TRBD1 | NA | TGTGCCAGCAGCGGGACAGGGAGCTCTGGAAACACCATATATTTT | CASSGTGSSGNTIYF
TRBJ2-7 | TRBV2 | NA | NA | TGTGCCAGCAGACCCGAACTCTACGAGCAGTACTTC | CASRPELYEQYF
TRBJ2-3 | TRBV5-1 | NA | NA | TGCGCCAGCAGTTCACTCACAGATACGCAGTATTTT | CASSSLTDTQYF
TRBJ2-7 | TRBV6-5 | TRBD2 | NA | TGTGCCAGCAGCCCCGGACTAGCGGGGCGAGAGCAGTACTTC | CASSPGLAGREQYF
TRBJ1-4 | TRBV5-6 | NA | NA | TGTGCCAGCAGCTTTAGGGACATTAATGAAAAACTGTTTTTT | CASSFRDINEKLFF
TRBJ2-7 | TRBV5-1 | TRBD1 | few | TGCGCCAGCAGCAGCGGACAGGCGCCTTTTGAGCAGTACTTC | CASSSGQAPFEQYF
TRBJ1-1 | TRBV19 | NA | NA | TGTGCCAGTAGTCCCTCCCAGGGCAGGAACACTGAAGCTTTCTTT | CASSPSQGRNTEAFF
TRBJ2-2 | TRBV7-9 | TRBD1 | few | TGTGCCAGCAGCCAAGGGACAGGGGCGTCCGGGGAGCTGTTTTTT | CASSQGTGASGELFF
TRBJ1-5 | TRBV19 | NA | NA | TGTGCCAGTAGTACAGTAGCGAGGGGGTATAGCAATCAGCCCCAGCATTTT | CASSTVARGYSNQPQHF
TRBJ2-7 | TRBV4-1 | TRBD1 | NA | TGCGCCAGCAGCCGTACAGGGGCCTACGAGCAGTACTTC | CASSRTGAYEQYF
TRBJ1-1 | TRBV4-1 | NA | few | TGCGCCAGCAGCCAAGATAGGTTCGGGAGCTCTGGGGCTGAAGCTTTCTTT | CASSQDRFGSSGAEAFF
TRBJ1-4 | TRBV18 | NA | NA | TGTGCCAGCTCCACCCCAGGTGGTGAAAAACTGTTTTTT | CASSTPGGEKLFF
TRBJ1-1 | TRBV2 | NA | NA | TGTGCCAGCAGTCGGTATGAAGTTGACACTGAAGCTTTCTTT | CASSRYEVDTEAFF
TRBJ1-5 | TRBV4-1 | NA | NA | TGCGCCAGCAGCCAAGGAACAGGCGATCAGCCCCAGCATTTT | CASSQGTGDQPQHF